Presented here are 22 T cell receptor beta chains from one specimen sequenced in a study of human T cells and chemical hapten exposure. Time point denoted: pre-sensitization, week 0. Treatment reported: therapeutic diphenylcyclopropenone sensitization with weekly scalp DPC. TCRdb used MiXCR to reprocess the RACE reads, holding one entry per CDR3 protein. The data hold fewer than 350,000 distinct CDR3 sequences, with 7.5% to 9% observed a single time. Sample: whole blood, taken in connection with sensitization to the hapten diphenylcyclopropenone (DPC). The receptors derive from a young man with alopecia areata. Some clones in this sample may be carry-over from other donors' samples.

The rearrangement joins TRBV12-3 or TRBV12-4 to TRBJ1-1; D might be TRBD1 (6 bases). V lost 6 bases and J lost 1, with 18 bases in between. The CDR3 length is 16 residues. CDR3 residues: CASSRQQGQKNTEAFF. In nucleotides, the CDR3 is TGTGCCAGCAGCCGGCAACAGGGACAAAAGAACACTGAAGCTTTCTTT.

This clonotype was detected ten times or more. The rearrangement joins TRBV28 to TRBJ2-7, with D maybe TRBD1 (6 bases). The CDR3 extends over 16 amino acids. The ends were cut back, 2 bases at V and 3 bases at J, with 17 bases in the middle. Germline loops: CDR1 MDHEN, CDR2 SYDVKM. In nucleotides, the CDR3 is TGTGCCAGCAGTTTACGAAGTCGGGACACTCACTACGAGCAGTACTTC. Translation gives CASSLRSRDTHYEQYF. Together with reference TRBV28 and TRBJ2-7, the CDR3 gives the full variable domain: DVKVTQSSRYLVKRTGEKVFLECVQDMDHENMFWYRQDPGLGLRLIYFSYDVKMKEKGDIPEGYSVSREKKERFSLILESASTNQTSMYLCASSLRSRDTHYEQYFGPGTRLTVT.

This chain joins TRBV6-5 and TRBJ2-7, with 9 bases identical to TRBD1. The CDR3 contains 15 residues. Germline lookup yields CDR1 MNHEY and CDR2 SVGAGI. V shed 0 bases and J 1 base; nucleotides not matched to a gene: 1. As DNA, the CDR3 is TGTGCCAGCAGTTACTCAGGACAGGGGTCCTACGAGCAGTACTTC. This gives the protein CASSYSGQGSYEQYF.

This clonotype has a count of ten or more. The rearrangement links TRBV4-1 to TRBJ2-7, with D possibly TRBD2 on 6 matching bases. V was clipped by 4 bases and J by 5 bases, with 15 bases between them. The CDR3 length is 14 residues. Germline loops: CDR1 MGHRA, CDR2 YSYEKL. In nucleotides, the CDR3 is TGCGCCAGCAGCCCACCGGGACGGGAGAACGAGCAGTACTTC. Translation gives CASSPPGRENEQYF.

The chain combines TRBV27 with TRBJ1-1; tentative D call: TRBD1 (6 bases). CDR1 and CDR2 from the germline V gene are MNHEY and SMNVEV (reference sequence). V lost 5 bases, J lost 5 bases, and 12 bases lay in between. The length of the CDR3 is 13 residues. The CDR3 protein is CASSPNTGTEAFF. DNA for the CDR3: TGTGCCAGCAGTCCAAATACAGGGACTGAAGCTTTCTTT.

The rearrangement links TRBV20-1 to TRBJ2-7, with 9 bases aligning to TRBD1. Germline CDR1 is DFQATT and CDR2 is SNEGSKA (reference sequence). V was pared by 6 bases and J by 4 bases, with 4 bases of the junction left unmatched. This CDR3 region has 12 residues. CDR3 loop: CSALDRGYEQYF. In nucleotides, the CDR3 is TGCAGTGCCCTGGACAGGGGTTACGAGCAGTACTTC.

This clonotype was found a few times. The V call is TRBV12-3 or TRBV12-4, the J call TRBJ2-3, with D unresolved. Trimming pared 3 bases from V and 3 bases from J, leaving 10 bases between. This CDR3 contains 14 residues. The CDR3 region has the DNA TGTGCCAGCAGTTTGGTATTACCGACAGATACGCAGTATTTT. It encodes CASSLVLPTDTQYF.

The J gene is TRBJ1-5, the V gene TRBV6-5; D remains unclear. This CDR3 is 14 amino acids long. Per germline, CDR1 MNHEY and CDR2 SVGAGI. V was clipped by 6 bases and J by 6 bases, with 15 bases between them. In nucleotides, the CDR3 is TGTGCCAGCAGAGGGATCGGCTCCCGTCAGCCCCAGCATTTT. Translation: CASRGIGSRQPQHF.

This chain joins TRBV7-8 and TRBJ1-6; D might be TRBD1 (5 bases). The V gene's germline CDR1 is SGHVS and CDR2 FQNEAQ. Deletions cut 5 bases from V and 6 bases from J, with 17 bases between. The CDR3 spans 16 residues. The CDR3 nucleotides are TGTGCCAGCAGCCCCGACAGAGAGCGGGGTAATTCACCCCTCCACTTT. Protein sequence: CASSPDRERGNSPLHF.

J is TRBJ2-4 and V is TRBV7-2, with 8 nucleotides matching TRBD2. Trimming took 3 bases from V and 2 from J; bases not matched to a gene: 3. CDR3 length: 15 residues. Germline CDR1 is SGHTA and CDR2 is FQGNSA. Here the CDR3 reads CASSFGGATKNIQYF. Written as DNA, the CDR3 is TGTGCCAGCAGCTTCGGGGGGGCAACCAAAAACATTCAGTACTTC.

This clonotype was counted only a few times. The chain links TRBV24-1 to TRBJ2-1, with TRBD2 matching 14 bases. CDR1 is KGHDR, CDR2 SFDVKD, per germline. The CDR3 extends over 16 amino acids. V was pared by 9 bases and J by 5 bases, with 8 bases of the junction left unmatched. CDR3 nucleotides: TGTGCCACCGGGACTAGCGGGGGCCCGAGCCACAATGAGCAGTTCTTC. Translation: CATGTSGGPSHNEQFF.

The chain employs TRBV7-3 and TRBJ2-1, with D uncertain. Germline assignment: CDR1 SGHTA and CDR2 FQGTGA. V was pared by 1 base and J by 5 bases, with 15 bases between. This CDR3 contains 16 residues. CDR3 nucleotides: TGTGCCAGCAGCTTAAGAAGCCAGTGGTCGGACAATGAGCAGTTCTTC. Amino acid sequence: CASSLRSQWSDNEQFF.

V gene TRBV12-3 or TRBV12-4 combines with J gene TRBJ2-7; perhaps TRBD2 as D (6 bases). CDR3 length: 15 amino acids. Trimming shortened V by 4 bases and J by 0 bases, and 13 bases separated the two germline ends. This CDR3 reads CASSSTGTSSYEQYF. The CDR3 coding sequence is TGTGCCAGCAGTTCTACCGGGACTTCCTCCTACGAGCAGTACTTC.

V is TRBV4-3 and J is TRBJ2-1; 8 positions agree with TRBD1. CDR3 size: 16 residues. CDR1 and CDR2 (germline): LGHNA, YSLEER. J gave up 9 bases and V 0 bases, and 10 bases lay outside the gene matches. In DNA form, the CDR3 reads TGCGCCAGCAGCCAAGATCCCTTCAGGGGGCTGGGTGAGCAGTTCTTC. Protein product: CASSQDPFRGLGEQFF.

This chain joins TRBV7-2 and TRBJ2-3; no firm D call. V shed 5 bases and J shed 4 bases, with 13 bases lying between them. Germline V CDR1 and CDR2: SGHTA, FQGNSA. The CDR3 runs to 14 residues. As DNA, the CDR3 is TGTGCCAGCAGCCTAAAAATACTCGCAGATACGCAGTATTTT. Its translation is CASSLKILADTQYF.

This clonotype came up many times. The chain employs TRBV29-1 and TRBJ2-1; D could derive from TRBD1 or TRBD2 (6 bases each). The germline V and J ends were trimmed by 7 bases and 8 bases, with 12 bases remaining between them. The CDR3 is 11 amino acids. Germline values: CDR1 SQVTM, CDR2 ANQGSEA. The CDR3 coding sequence is TGCAGCGGTCGAAGGGGGGATGAGCAGTTCTTC. This translates into CSGRRGDEQFF.

This clonotype was detected a few times. This chain uses TRBV6-5 with TRBJ1-3; no definite D call. The CDR3 loop spans 14 amino acids. Germline V gene lookup returns CDR1 MNHEY and CDR2 SVGAGI. V shed 0 bases and J shed 6 bases, with 9 bases lying between them. CDR3 amino acids: CASSYSRQPNTIYF. The CDR3 nucleotides read TGTGCCAGCAGTTACTCGAGGCAGCCAAACACCATATATTTT.

This clonotype was counted a few times. The V gene is TRBV12-3 or TRBV12-4, the J gene TRBJ2-1; no definite D call. The V and J ends lost 2 bases and 5 bases respectively, with 10 bases between them. The CDR3 runs 14 residues. Here the CDR3 reads CASSLLVRDNEQFF. The CDR3 DNA follows: TGTGCCAGCAGTTTATTGGTCCGAGACAATGAGCAGTTCTTC.

This clonotype has just a few counts. V usage is TRBV7-2 and J usage is TRBJ2-1; 9 bases fit TRBD2. The CDR3 sequence is 16 residues long. With 3 bases clipped from V and 11 bases from J, the junction kept 14 bases outside the gene matches. Per germline, CDR1 SGHTA and CDR2 FQGNSA. The CDR3: CASSLAAASGTMKQFF. As DNA, the CDR3 is TGTGCCAGCAGCTTGGCCGCGGCTAGCGGGACAATGAAGCAGTTCTTC. Based on the CDR3 plus reference TRBV7-2 and TRBJ2-1, the full variable domain is GAGVSQSPSNKVTEKGKDVELRCDPISGHTALYWYRQSLGQGLEFLIYFQGNSAPDKSGLPSDRFSAERTGGSVSTLTIQRTQQEDSAVYLCASSLAAASGTMKQFFGPGTRLTVL.

This clonotype was counted a few times. The chain links TRBV20-1 to TRBJ2-3, with D unclear. This CDR3 has 12 residues. From germline, CDR1 is DFQATT and CDR2 SNEGSKA (reference sequence). V was trimmed by 6 bases and J by 3 bases, leaving 10 bases between them. CDR3 in amino acids: CSASETTDTQYF. In DNA form, the CDR3 reads TGCAGTGCCTCGGAAACTACAGATACGCAGTATTTT.

This clonotype turned up a few times. In nucleotides, the CDR3 is TGTGCCAGCAGCCAGCCGCGCGGGGGGGGCAGCACAGATACGCAGTATTTT. Protein sequence: CASSQPRGGGSTDTQYF. The rearrangement uses TRBV7-2 and TRBJ2-3, with 9 bases aligning to TRBD2. The junction had 9 bases not matched to a gene; V was cut back by 5 bases and J by 0 bases. Per the germline V gene, CDR1 is SGHTA and CDR2 is FQGNSA. This CDR3 has 17 residues.

The rearrangement joins TRBV6-6 to TRBJ2-3, with D unresolved. V was trimmed by 6 bases and J by 1 base, leaving 14 bases between them. Germline V gives CDR1 MNHNY, CDR2 SVGAGI (reference sequence). The CDR3 is made up of 15 amino acids. The CDR3 region is CASRGIGDRTDTQYF. CDR3 in DNA: TGTGCCAGCAGAGGTATTGGCGACCGCACAGATACGCAGTATTTT.